Described below is a single T cell receptor (beta chain) sequence and its context. Its cognate antigen has yet to be identified. No clone much larger than this one lies a single base away; base qualities are absent. The CDR3 regions of human TCRbeta chains were subjected to immunosequencing. Regarding the original processing steps: TCRs in the repertoires were compared against a reference library of SARS-CoV-2-specific TCRs that had been generated with the MIRA antigen-specificity platform. Breadth meant the fraction of unique TCRs that were SARS-CoV-2-associated, whereas depth meant the fraction of total T cells that were SARS-CoV-2-associated. Using the MIRA data, every spike-specific TCR was mapped to the spike region that the TCR reacted to and assigned to either a CD4 or a CD8 class. Log10-transformed breadth and depth values were compared by one-way ANOVA with Sidak's multiple comparisons tests. TCRdb stores this immuneACCESS table with in-frame sequences only. Part of the clones is absent; in the studies checked, under half of the shortfall reflects unresolved V genes, and no reason is known for the rest. That table supplies the V and J calls and clone size; D and trimming were determined from the DNA. For this sample there are under 200,000 clones; approximately 92% appear just once. The ten biggest clones cover approximately 1.3% of the sample.

Including the terminal cysteine and phenylalanine, the CDR3 comprises 14 residues. The read is trimmed to its CDR3 DNA, 42 bases read in frame from base 1. Per the germline V gene (reference sequence), MNHEY is the CDR1 and SMNVEV is the CDR2. V is cut back by 10 bases and J by 4 bases, with 6 bases in the junction unmatched. The data stem from a study of T cell responses to AZD1222 COVID-19 vaccine (dated by TCRdb to the early 2020s). With regard to the full study: Because spike-specific TCR depth and breadth did not differ between the two schedules, AZD1222 recipients who got a second dose at roughly 4 weeks were pooled with those who got a second dose at roughly 12 weeks. TCR sequencing was performed for approximately 240 trial participants, of whom about 200 were given two doses of AZD1222 and 26 were given two doses of MenACWY control vaccine. Trial participants were enrolled into age subgroups of 18-55, 56-69 and 70-plus years, which contained around 150, 28 and 57 TCR-sequenced participants, respectively.

What the authors observed across the whole study: No day 14 peak-response samples were available, so repertoires were characterized only after the peak T cell response. Spike-specific TCR breadth and depth rose significantly after two AZD1222 doses compared with day 0 and with MenACWY recipients. Participants were mostly white British, with more females than males. The authors suggested clonal diversity may have been underestimated. Epitopes outside the regions mutated in the B.1.351 and B.1.1.7 variants were reportedly recognized by nearly half of the unique spike-specific TCRs. Vaccine-associated CD4 TCRs spanned the whole spike protein, with dominant responses in regions 160-218 and 743-854. In the small 56-69-year group, the increase in depth fell short of significance, most likely because of low power. Only a handful of AZD1222 recipients were SARS-CoV-2 seropositive at baseline, limiting conclusions about previously exposed vaccinees.

Sample time point, as interpreted from the label and publication: baseline before first vaccination. The vaccinee samples were drawn from two UK trials, COV001 and COV002, one of which was a single-blind randomized controlled phase 2/3 trial testing AZD1222 (ChAdOx1 nCoV-19) in healthy adults. For TCRbeta chain sequencing, PBMC samples from trial participants were taken at day 0 and at day 28 after the second dose. The V and J segments used are TRBV27 and TRBJ2-4; 11 bases in between match TRBD2. The input for sequencing was peripheral blood, taken on day 0 of AZD1222 vaccination. The sequence derives from an adult in good health. The CDR3 is CATSTSGEKNIQYF. The bases are TGTGCCACCTCGACTAGCGGGGAGAAAAACATTCAGTACTTC.